The T cell receptor beta chain under discussion was sequenced for a study of T cells in women clearing cervical HPV infection. Study background: Cases' blood sampling followed lesion detection by median around 150 days (90 to 200). Broader study findings: Unknown T-cell numbers per sample may underlie the richness differences.

Genomic DNA, averaging approximately 1,100 ng per sample, yielded TCR beta CDR3 via immunoSEQ. The repertoire was sequenced with immunoSEQ multiplex PCR; TCRdb's copy has only in-frame clones and lacks some. The sample totals some 32,000 clones. As regards this clone: Its specificity is unknown. Sequencing ends 3 residues short of the CDR3 end; the germline J gene provides the rest.

The length of the CDR3 is 11 residues. The V gene's germline CDR1 is MNHEY and CDR2 SVGEGT. MY09/MY11 PCR detected cervical HPV DNA; dot-blot assigned genotypes. V is TRBV6-2 or TRBV6-3 and J is TRBJ2-4, with a possible D match to TRBD2 (5 bases). Material: blood buffy coat. The receptor comes from a woman aged 18 to 69 with a cervical HPV16 infection that either progressed to CIN3+ or cleared (not recorded which). This chain's CDR3 is CASTTAGGQYF. The part of the CDR3 DNA that was read is TGTGCCTCTACGACGGCAGGAGGT.